These T cell receptor beta chains were read from a single sample in a study of CD8 T cells in Susac syndrome. TCRdb used MiXCR to reprocess the immunoSEQ multiplex PCR reads, holding one entry per CDR3 protein. The sample contains about 200,000 distinct CDR3 sequences, approximately 95% of which appear only once. The specimen was CD4+ T cells from PBMCs. Every receptor here comes from a human donor with multiple sclerosis. Each CDR3 is given with its conserved first and last residue. The order of the fields is V gene, J gene, D gene, clone size, CDR3 protein, CDR3 DNA. The D gene is left open where the match is weak. Rows give clone size only sometimes, using once, few, many, or a class for an expanded clone.

TRBV20-1	TRBJ2-1	-	once	CSAKVSVSSYNEQFF	TGCAGTGCTAAAGTAAGCGTAAGCTCCTACAATGAGCAGTTCTTC
TRBV30	TRBJ1-5	TRBD1	-	CAWSLLPGQGDQPQHF	TGTGCCTGGAGTCTATTGCCGGGACAGGGGGATCAGCCCCAGCATTTT
TRBV12-3/TRBV12-4	TRBJ2-7	-	-	CASSLRGGEQYF	TGTGCCAGCAGTTTACGGGGTGGCGAGCAGTACTTC
TRBV29-1	TRBJ2-5	TRBD2	-	CSVSGGQETQYF	TGCAGCGTAAGCGGGGGACAAGAGACCCAGTACTTC
TRBV7-2	TRBJ1-2	-	-	CASIRGAGSNYGYTF	TGTGCCAGCATCAGGGGTGCAGGGTCGAACTATGGCTACACCTTC
TRBV9	TRBJ2-3	-	-	CASSVAGEKDTQYF	TGTGCCAGCAGCGTAGCGGGCGAAAAAGATACGCAGTATTTT
TRBV2	TRBJ1-2	TRBD1	-	CASSEQGALGYTF	TGTGCCAGCAGTGAGCAGGGGGCGCTCGGCTACACCTTC
TRBV20-1	TRBJ1-1	TRBD1	-	CSARSGTGGNTEAFF	TGCAGTGCTAGGTCGGGGACAGGGGGCAATACTGAAGCTTTCTTT
TRBV12-3/TRBV12-4	TRBJ2-7	-	-	CASSFSDSRYGEQYF	TGTGCCAGCAGTTTTTCCGACAGTCGGTACGGCGAGCAGTACTTC
TRBV6-5	TRBJ1-4	-	-	CATSGASGEKLFF	TGTGCCACCAGTGGGGCTTCGGGGGAAAAACTGTTTTTT
TRBV30	TRBJ2-1	-	-	CAWSVDGENEQFF	TGTGCCTGGAGTGTGGACGGGGAGAATGAGCAGTTCTTC
TRBV6-5	TRBJ2-3	-	-	CASQGGATDTQYF	TGTGCCAGCCAGGGGGGGGCCACAGATACGCAGTATTTT
TRBV12-3/TRBV12-4	TRBJ1-2	-	-	CASSLARQGGGYTF	TGTGCCAGCAGTTTAGCCAGGCAGGGCGGTGGCTACACCTTC
TRBV9	TRBJ2-7	-	-	CASSVDPLSYEQYF	TGTGCCAGCAGCGTAGACCCCCTCTCCTACGAGCAGTACTTC
TRBV27	TRBJ1-4	-	-	CASRGTANEKLFF	TGTGCCAGCAGGGGGACGGCTAATGAAAAACTGTTTTTT
TRBV7-8	TRBJ2-7	TRBD1	-	CASRPGTGSIFHEQYF	TGTGCCAGCAGACCTGGGACAGGGTCAATTTTCCACGAGCAGTACTTC
TRBV9	TRBJ1-2	-	once	CASSPETGTANYGYTF	TGTGCCAGCAGTCCCGAAACAGGGACTGCTAACTATGGCTACACCTTC
TRBV11-2	TRBJ2-7	TRBD1	-	CASSYSAGTGGEQYF	TGTGCCAGCAGCTATAGTGCTGGGACAGGCGGAGAGCAGTACTTC
TRBV12-5	TRBJ2-7	TRBD1	-	CASGLGQGTYEQYF	TGTGCTAGTGGTTTGGGACAGGGGACCTACGAGCAGTACTTC
TRBV15	TRBJ2-5	TRBD1	-	CATSTGDRDRDVETQYF	TGTGCCACCAGCACCGGCGACCGGGACAGGGACGTCGAGACCCAGTACTTC
TRBV4-2	TRBJ2-1	-	-	CASSPASYNEQFF	TGTGCCAGCAGCCCGGCTTCCTACAATGAGCAGTTCTTC
TRBV9	TRBJ2-2	-	-	CASSPRNLRGNTGELFF	TGTGCCAGCAGCCCCCGGAATTTGCGGGGGAACACCGGGGAGCTGTTTTTT
TRBV30	TRBJ2-7	-	-	CAWTSGLTYEQYF	TGTGCCTGGACATCAGGACTTACCTACGAGCAGTACTTC
TRBV9	TRBJ2-7	-	-	CASSVGGGRYEQYF	TGTGCCAGCAGCGTAGGGGGAGGTCGCTACGAGCAGTACTTC
TRBV3-1	TRBJ2-3	-	once	CASSQARGTDTQYF	TGTGCCAGCAGCCAAGCCCGCGGCACAGATACGCAGTATTTT
TRBV13	TRBJ1-4	TRBD1	-	CASSLVGDRNEKLFF	TGTGCCAGCAGCTTGGTGGGGGACAGAAATGAAAAACTGTTTTTT
TRBV9	TRBJ2-1	TRBD1	-	CASSVLTGGNEQFF	TGTGCCAGCAGCGTACTGACAGGGGGCAATGAGCAGTTCTTC
TRBV7-3	TRBJ2-3	-	-	CASSLSFSDSQYF	TGTGCCAGCAGCTTATCCTTTTCGGATTCGCAGTATTTT
TRBV3-1	TRBJ1-6	-	once	CASSQEVNSPLHF	TGTGCCAGCAGCCAAGAAGTTAATTCACCCCTCCACTTT
TRBV29-1	TRBJ1-1	-	-	CSVEQRNTEAFF	TGCAGCGTTGAACAGCGGAACACTGAAGCTTTCTTT
TRBV3-1	TRBJ2-2	-	-	CASSQERGAGELFF	TGTGCCAGCAGCCAAGAGCGAGGGGCCGGGGAGCTGTTTTTT
TRBV11-2	TRBJ1-6	-	-	CASSPTGVDDSPLHF	TGTGCCAGCAGCCCTACGGGGGTGGATGATTCACCCCTCCACTTT
TRBV3-1	TRBJ2-5	TRBD2	-	CASSPGGVETQYF	TGTGCCAGCAGCCCCGGGGGGGTTGAGACCCAGTACTTC
TRBV7-3	TRBJ2-3	-	-	CASSSGGHTDTQYF	TGTGCCAGCAGCTCGGGGGGCCACACAGATACGCAGTATTTT
TRBV14	TRBJ2-5	-	-	CASSHAQETQYF	TGTGCCAGCAGCCATGCACAAGAGACCCAGTACTTC
TRBV20-1	TRBJ2-3	-	once	CSASSAGRSTDTQYF	TGCAGTGCTAGCTCGGCGGGGCGAAGCACAGATACGCAGTATTTT
TRBV3-1	TRBJ2-7	-	once	CASSQGRVPYEQYF	TGTGCCAGCAGCCAGGGTAGGGTGCCCTACGAGCAGTACTTC
TRBV5-1	TRBJ2-1	-	-	CASSPPGENEQFF	TGCGCCAGCAGCCCCCCCGGGGAAAATGAGCAGTTCTTC
TRBV20-1	TRBJ1-1	TRBD1	-	CSALRTGGSEAFF	TGCAGTGCTTTACGGACAGGGGGCTCTGAAGCTTTCTTT
TRBV27	TRBJ2-3	TRBD1	-	CASSLSRDSSTDTQYF	TGTGCCAGCAGTTTATCCCGGGACAGCAGCACAGATACGCAGTATTTT
TRBV20-1	TRBJ1-5	TRBD1	-	CSAVISLGQGWNQPQHF	TGCAGTGCCGTTATAAGCCTAGGACAGGGTTGGAATCAGCCCCAGCATTTT
TRBV7-9	TRBJ1-2	-	-	CASSLQNGGYTF	TGTGCCAGCAGCTTACAAAATGGCGGCTACACCTTC
TRBV7-2	TRBJ2-5	-	few	CASSPRQETQYF	TGTGCCAGCAGCCCCCGGCAAGAGACCCAGTACTTC
TRBV30	TRBJ2-7	-	-	CAWSVTNPSYEQYF	TGTGCCTGGAGTGTAACGAATCCCTCCTACGAGCAGTACTTC